This T cell receptor (beta chain) was documented in a study of cytomegalovirus exposure and HLA in healthy donors. Findings and limits, study-wide: HLA alleles showed associations with fewer than 20,000 TCR beta sequences in a later analysis, at a 0.05 false discovery rate.

As concerns this clone: The antigen is not known. An end of the junction does not agree with germline; a read error may underlie this.

With 60 Vbeta and 13 Jbeta primers, the PCR was carried out. Authors' methods: Later, an analysis found 80 million or so unique TCR beta chains, and approximately 10 million of these were shared. TCRdb's copy holds only in-frame clones and misses some; the assay was immunoSEQ multiplex PCR. The V and J calls and clone size were taken over from that table, and D and trimming were inferred from the DNA. The sample contains some 100,000 clones, approximately 56% of which appear only once. The specimen was PBMCs. The TCR sequence derives from a woman in her thirties in good health and CMV-seropositive.

The CDR3 reads CSSSLEGAEAFF. The CDR3 DNA follows: TGTTCCAGCAGCTTAGAGGGAGCTGAAGCTTTCTTT. V is TRBV7-9 and J is TRBJ1-1; unclear D gene. Germline CDR1 is SEHNR and CDR2 is FQNEAQ (reference sequence). The CDR3 is made up of 12 amino acids. Together with reference TRBV7-9 and TRBJ1-1, the CDR3 gives the full variable domain: DTGVSQNPRHKITKRGQNVTFRCDPISEHNRLYWYRQTLGQGPEFLTYFQNEAQLEKSRLLSDRFSAERPKGSFSTLEIQRTEQGDSAMYLCSSSLEGAEAFFGQGTRLTVV.